This T cell receptor beta chain was obtained from a study of T cells in Graves' hyperthyroidism and ophthalmopathy. As for the study in general: Before treatment of any kind, peripheral blood was taken at initial diagnosis.

From germline, CDR1 is MNHNS and CDR2 SASEGT. CDR3 size: 15 residues. V lost 6 bases and J lost 7; bases outside the gene matches: 7. Findings of the study overall: Appearing also in blood were most of the thyroid clonotypes expanded above 0.001. Before onset, ophthalmopathy was predicted by the model a median approximately 6.5 months earlier.

An approximately 9.8 ml volume of fresh peripheral blood provided the PBMCs. Worth noting for this clonotype: The antigen remains unidentified.

TCR beta CDR3 regions were amplified from RNA. The HTBI primer set drove a first-round RT-PCR of the TCR CDR3. TCRdb ran MiXCR on the multiplex PCR reads and lists one entry per CDR3 protein. The sample holds some 250,000 distinct CDR3 sequences; roughly 14% are singletons and the top ten take roughly 15%. The V gene is TRBV6-1, the J gene TRBJ2-1, with 12 positions matching TRBD2. Sequences were obtained from blood. The sequence was obtained from a woman in her forties with Graves' hyperthyroidism that later progressed to Graves' ophthalmopathy. This CDR3 is CASSRLAGEGNEQFF. The CDR3 nucleotides are TGTGCCAGCAGCCGACTAGCGGGAGAGGGAAATGAGCAGTTCTTC.